The entry that follows covers one T cell receptor beta chain sequence. The clone's antigen remains unknown. One base away there is no much larger clone; base qualities are not given. High-throughput TCR beta sequencing profiled peripheral blood CD8+ and CD4+ T cells from healthy donors, Susac syndrome patients and multiple sclerosis patients. The multiple sclerosis controls were treatment-naive patients who had stable or active relapsing-remitting disease and met the revised McDonald criteria. Bulk CD8+ and CD4+ T cells were purified by magnetic negative isolation, whereas CD8+ TEMRA cells were enriched by FACS. Blood was drawn into EDTA tubes, processed within 24 hours, and PBMCs were isolated by density gradient centrifugation. PBMCs intended for TCR sequencing were cryopreserved in liquid nitrogen and were subsequently thawed in a 37 degrees C water bath. The sorted or isolated CD4+, CD8+ and CD8+ TEMRA cells had a purity of 90% or higher.

The data stem from a study of CD8 T cells in Susac syndrome (dated by TCRdb to about 2019). At the level of the whole study: Repertoire sequencing was used to test whether CD8+ T cell activation and differentiation in Susac syndrome was antigen driven.

Overall study results and their limits: The study acknowledged that relatively few individuals were included in the TCR sequencing and HLA analysis.

RNA was extracted using the RNeasy kit, and roughly 0.5 to 1 microgram was reverse transcribed with random hexamers. The immunoSEQ multiplex PCR assay, covering 54 Vbeta and 13 Jbeta segments, was used to amplify TCR beta CDR3 regions. Bias from PCR amplification was corrected by using a synthetic template baseline for primer optimization and for computational correction. From the authors' description of their analysis: Reads were annotated to V, D and J genes according to IMGT and were analyzed with immunoSEQ Analyzer, with only productive sequences retained. To calculate clonality, Shannon entropy was normalized by log2 of the number of productive unique sequences and then subtracted from one. For each patient and control, public and private clones were evaluated within the 100 most prevalent clones. Susac-specific clones were defined as absent from healthy and MS cohorts, roughly 1,100 published viral clones and other ImmuneACCESS disease sequences. The public reads were reanalyzed by TCRdb: fastp trimming at Q25, MiXCR alignment, in-frame beta chains only. For every CDR3 protein sequence, its rows merge into one entry that carries the most common genes and DNA. Clone size and V and J calls follow TCRdb, not the original study. Here the sample has under 350,000 distinct CDR3 sequences; about 92% occur a single time. More than 0.06% of the sample is in the top ten clones.

Ends trimmed: V by 3 bases, J by 9 bases; bases unmatched to a gene: 6. The germline V gene gives CDR1 as SGHTA and CDR2 as FQGNSA. From the cysteine up to the phenylalanine, the CDR3 has a length of 15 residues. The CDR3 DNA has 45 bases and is translated from base 1. This clonotype was sampled from a human donor with multiple sclerosis. Recombination linked TRBV7-2 to TRBJ2-1, with 12 bases aligning to TRBD2. The sample taken for sequencing was CD4+ T cells from PBMCs. The CDR3 corresponds to CASSFTSGGPGEQFF. The DNA reads as follows: TGTGCCAGCAGCTTTACTAGCGGGGGGCCAGGTGAGCAGTTCTTC.